This T cell receptor beta chain was sequenced during a study of a mutant IDH1 vaccine in newly diagnosed glioma. The germline gives CDR1 SQVTM, CDR2 ANQGSEA. With 7 bases clipped from V and 5 bases from J, the junction kept 7 bases outside the gene matches. CDR3 length: 13 amino acids. Some clones are missing from TCRdb's copy, which holds only in-frame ones; the method was immunoSEQ multiplex PCR. The sample shows 85,000 to 100,000 clones, just under 80% of them seen only once. Time point specified: baseline, week 1 (first vaccination visit). Treatment reported: pre-vaccination baseline after standard-of-care therapy.

This specimen consisted of PBMCs, obtained from a glioma patient treated with radiotherapy, temozolomide or both. V is TRBV29-1 and J is TRBJ2-5, with 10 nucleotides matching TRBD2. This TCR derives from a man in his forties or fifties with glioma. The CDR3 coding sequence is TGCAGCGCCGGAGCGGGGGGGCGGGAGACCCAGTACTTC. Translation gives CSAGAGGRETQYF.